The 13 T cell receptor beta chains given below trace back to one sample, sequenced in a study of cytomegalovirus exposure and HLA in healthy donors. The PCR contained 60 Vbeta and 13 Jbeta primers. TCRdb's table, derived via immunoSEQ multiplex PCR, lists solely in-frame clones and lacks some. This repertoire shows about 78,000 clones, 60% to 75% found once; its top ten account for roughly 10%. Input material: PBMCs. These receptors were taken from a woman between 40 and 50 years old in good health and CMV-seropositive.

The rearrangement links TRBV28 to TRBJ1-5, with 9 bases that match TRBD1. The J segment lost 4 bases and the V segment lost 5 bases, leaving 6 bases of the junction unmatched. The CDR3 has 15 amino acids. CDR1 and CDR2 from the germline V gene are MDHEN and SYDVKM. In DNA form, the CDR3 reads TGTGCCAGCAGTCCCGGGGACAGGGCGAATCAGCCCCAGCATTTT. Translating gives CASSPGDRANQPQHF. The full variable domain, rest sourced from reference TRBV28 and TRBJ1-5, is DVKVTQSSRYLVKRTGEKVFLECVQDMDHENMFWYRQDPGLGLRLIYFSYDVKMKEKGDIPEGYSVSREKKERFSLILESASTNQTSMYLCASSPGDRANQPQHFGDGTRLSIL.

The V gene is TRBV5-8, the J gene TRBJ2-1; no firm D call. The germline V gene encodes CDR1 SGHTS and CDR2 YDEGEE. The CDR3 contains 12 residues. Trimming pared 4 bases from V and 5 bases from J, leaving 7 bases between. In DNA form, the CDR3 reads TGTGCCAGCAGCCACCGGGACAATGAGCAGTTCTTC. It is translated as CASSHRDNEQFF.

This chain connects TRBV5-1 to TRBJ1-1, with 12 bases fitting TRBD1. CDR1 and CDR2 (germline): SGHRS, YFSETQ. Trimming removed 0 bases from V and 4 bases from J; junction bases left unmatched: 13. This CDR3 has 19 residues. This CDR3 reads CASSLVFTGTGGEVTEAFF. The DNA of the CDR3 is TGCGCCAGCAGCTTGGTCTTCACCGGGACAGGGGGCGAGGTCACTGAAGCTTTCTTT.

This clone was seen more than once but under ten times. The DNA of the CDR3 is TGTGCCAGCAGTGAATCCAGGGGTGCTGAAGCTTTCTTT. It codes for CASSESRGAEAFF. The chain carries TRBV2 and TRBJ1-1; D might be TRBD1 (6 bases). CDR1 SNHLY and CDR2 FYNNEI come from the germline V gene. The germline V and J ends were trimmed by 2 bases and 6 bases, with 10 bases remaining between them. The CDR3 is 13 amino acids.

The table lists this clone with a few counts. The chain carries TRBV5-1 and TRBJ1-2; the match to TRBD1 covers 12 bases. Germline V gives CDR1 SGHRS, CDR2 YFSETQ. Trimming cost V 7 bases and J 6 bases; bases outside gene matches: 7. The CDR3 covers 14 residues. The CDR3 DNA reads TGCGCCAGCGCCGGGACAGGGGGCTTGGATGGCTACACCTTC. Residues: CASAGTGGLDGYTF.

CDR3 loop: CAWSRIYKSQETQYF. For the CDR3, the DNA is TGTGCCTGGAGTCGAATCTATAAGTCCCAAGAGACCCAGTACTTC. J is TRBJ2-5 and V is TRBV30; D is undetermined. Germline CDR1 and CDR2: GTSNPN and SVGIG (reference sequence). V was shortened by 2 bases and J by 1 base, with 14 bases between the two germline ends. The CDR3 is made up of 15 amino acids.

On this clone itself: At one boundary the junction diverges from the germline segment, which might be a read error. The V and J genes are TRBV4-3 and TRBJ1-2, with 8 bases lining up with TRBD1. The germline gives CDR1 LGHNA, CDR2 YSLEER. The CDR3 is 15 residues long. The CDR3: CASSQDQGQGGGYPF. For the CDR3, the DNA is TGCGCCAGCAGCCAAGATCAAGGACAGGGAGGAGGCTACCCCTTC.

The chain uses TRBV28 and TRBJ1-2, with 10 bases matching TRBD1. Germline trimming cut 4 bases from V and 3 bases from J; bases unmatched to any gene: 2. The CDR3 consists of 14 residues. Germline CDR1 and CDR2: MDHEN and SYDVKM. The chain's CDR3 is CASSSDRGDYGYTF. The CDR3 DNA follows: TGTGCCAGCAGTTCGGACAGGGGGGACTATGGCTACACCTTC.

The sample holds one count of this clone. The V call is TRBV5-1, the J call TRBJ2-1; the match to TRBD1 covers 7 bases. CDR1 is SGHRS, CDR2 YFSETQ, per germline. Trimming removed 6 bases from V and 6 bases from J; junction bases left unmatched: 3. The CDR3 consists of 12 residues. In nucleotides, the CDR3 is TGCGCCAGCATGTCAGGGGGCAATGAGCAGTTCTTC. This codes for CASMSGGNEQFF.

V gene TRBV28 combines with J gene TRBJ1-1; 7 nucleotides line up with TRBD1. Germline values: CDR1 MDHEN, CDR2 SYDVKM. The J segment lost 11 bases and the V segment lost 7 bases, leaving 10 bases of the junction unmatched. The CDR3 spans 12 residues. The CDR3 spells CASTSGRGTAFF. CDR3 in DNA: TGTGCCAGCACTTCCGGCAGGGGGACGGCTTTCTTT. The whole variable domain, filled in from reference TRBV28 and TRBJ1-1, reads DVKVTQSSRYLVKRTGEKVFLECVQDMDHENMFWYRQDPGLGLRLIYFSYDVKMKEKGDIPEGYSVSREKKERFSLILESASTNQTSMYLCASTSGRGTAFFGQGTRLTVV.

J is TRBJ1-2 and V is TRBV10-1; the match to TRBD1 covers 11 bases. After removal of 5 bases from V and 8 bases from J, the junction contained 10 bases not matched to a gene. This CDR3 has 15 amino acids. Germline lookup yields CDR1 WNHNN and CDR2 SYGVQD (reference sequence). The CDR3 loop is CASSYPGQGVLGYTF. In nucleotides, the CDR3 is TGCGCCAGCAGTTATCCGGGACAGGGGGTTTTAGGCTACACCTTC.

This clone was seen only a few times. The rearrangement joins TRBV30 to TRBJ1-1; D possibly corresponds to TRBD1 (6 bases). Looked up from germline, CDR1 is GTSNPN and CDR2 is SVGIG (reference sequence). This CDR3 comprises 13 residues. Trimming removed 0 bases from V and 4 bases from J, with 9 bases in between. CDR3 sequence (DNA): TGTGCCTGGAGTGTAATAGGGGGCACTGAAGCTTTCTTT. Protein product: CAWSVIGGTEAFF.

Sample share makes this clone medium-sized. The CDR3 DNA reads TGTGCCAGCAGTTTATACGGGAACACTGAAGCTTTCTTT. It is translated as CASSLYGNTEAFF. The chain links TRBV27 to TRBJ1-1, with D unresolved. Per the germline V gene, CDR1 is MNHEY and CDR2 is SMNVEV (reference sequence). The CDR3 loop spans 13 amino acids. Trimming removed 1 base at V and 1 base at J, with 4 bases between.